This T cell receptor beta chain was recorded in a study of CD8 T cells in ankylosing spondylitis. On this clonotype itself: Its antigen is undetermined.

In germline, CDR1 is SGHTA, CDR2 FQGNSA. V was trimmed by 5 bases and J by 10 bases, leaving 21 bases between them. The CDR3 totals 15 residues. Study-level results: Reports of some motif variants in reactive arthritis synovial fluid and blood predate this one. It appeared that ankylosing spondylitis blood was characterized by a TCR beta motif of several highly homologous variants.

TCRdb reprocessed the 5' RACE reads with MiXCR, giving one entry per CDR3 protein. Of about 460,000 distinct CDR3 sequences listed, roughly 5.2% are singletons. The TCR was taken from a male donor with ankylosing spondylitis. Material: blood, either unsorted or a sorted T cell fraction (not recorded which). The J gene is TRBJ2-1, the V gene TRBV7-2; a weak D match, TRBD1 (6 bases). The CDR3 spells CASSPMAQGSGEQFF. The DNA for the CDR3 is TGTGCCAGCAGCCCAATGGCGCAGGGGTCAGGGGAGCAGTTCTTC.